The present T cell receptor beta chain was sequenced within a study of T cells in tuberculosis. Across the study: This South African cohort compared adolescents with or without latent tuberculosis against adults with active tuberculosis. Whole-study findings and limits: Using the GMM-specific repertoire gave about 86% accuracy versus around 70% with motifs.

TCRdb's table, derived via immunoSEQ multiplex PCR, lists solely in-frame clones and lacks some. The sample lists tens of thousands of clones, roughly 90% occurring once. On this clone: Its antigen is currently unknown.

Each clinical donor contributed on average around 100,000 T cells from unsorted cryopreserved PBMC. Germline-derived CDR1 and CDR2 are LNHDA and SQIVND (reference sequence). The CDR3 contains 11 residues. V lost 11 bases, J lost 8 bases, and 5 bases stayed unmatched. This rearrangement joins TRBV19 to TRBJ1-2, with 10 bases identical to TRBD1. The TCR was taken from a donor aged 10-30 years with latent tuberculosis or without tuberculosis infection. The sample taken for sequencing was PBMCs. The DNA of the CDR3 is TGTGCCGGGGGACAGGGGTACGGCTACACCTTC. This sequence encodes CAGGQGYGYTF.